A single sample is the source of the 15 T cell receptor beta chains below, sequenced in a study of spatial heterogeneity in lung cancer. Whole-study results and caveats: Expanded alpha and beta TCR counts within tumors tracked tumor mutation counts.

No antigen has been assigned to these receptors. Documented time point: sample taken at primary tumor resection. TCRdb re-derived calls from the 5' RACE reads in MiXCR, one entry per CDR3 protein. This sample has about 13,000 distinct CDR3 sequences, with roughly 5.6% found just once. The sample consisted of lung tumor tissue, taken at surgery. The receptors originated from a male donor with early-stage non-small cell lung cancer.

At least ten counts were recorded for this clonotype. This beta chain slipped into a library made for alpha chains as a stray read, so its size is not meaningful. V usage is TRBV20-1 and J usage is TRBJ1-6, with D possibly TRBD1 on 6 matching bases. V lost 5 bases and J 0 bases, leaving 11 bases between the germline ends. Per germline, CDR1 DFQATT and CDR2 SNEGSKA (reference sequence). The CDR3 extends over 15 amino acids. The CDR3 DNA follows: TGCAGTGCTTCGGACAGCAGCTCCTATAATTCACCCCTCCACTTT. Translated: CSASDSSSYNSPLHF.

This clonotype was detected only a few times. Because the library targeted alpha chains, this beta chain is an off-target read whose size means little. This chain uses TRBV11-2 with TRBJ2-3, with D possibly called TRBD1 or TRBD2 (5 bases each). V was clipped by 4 bases and J by 0 bases, with 14 bases between them. The germline gives CDR1 SGHAT, CDR2 FQNNGV. The CDR3 is 16 residues long. The CDR3 coding sequence is TGTGCCAGCAGCTGGGGGACCGCCCTTAGCACAGATACGCAGTATTTT. It translates to CASSWGTALSTDTQYF.

This clonotype was seen at least ten times. The size of this beta chain means little, since it is a stray read in a library made for alpha chains. This rearrangement joins TRBV3-1 to TRBJ2-3, with 8 bases that match TRBD2. The CDR3 is 17 amino acids. V lost 2 bases and J lost 0; bases outside the gene matches: 7. Germline V gene sequence: CDR1 LGHDT, CDR2 YNNKEL (reference sequence). The CDR3 nucleotides are TGTGCCAGCAGCCAACCCCAGCGGGGGAAAAGCACAGATACGCAGTATTTT. Encoded protein: CASSQPQRGKSTDTQYF.

This clonotype was detected a few times. This beta chain slipped into a library made for alpha chains as a stray read, so its size is not meaningful. The chain combines TRBV5-5 with TRBJ1-3; no definite D call. The V end lost 1 base, the J end lost 4 bases, and 9 bases lay between the germline ends. Germline loops: CDR1 SGHKS, CDR2 YYEKEE (reference sequence). CDR3 length: 14 amino acids. The CDR3 protein is CASSLFQRGNTIYF. DNA of the CDR3: TGTGCCAGCAGCTTGTTTCAGCGCGGAAACACCATATATTTT.

This clonotype was counted between two and nine times. Since the library was made to target alpha chains, this beta chain is a stray read and its abundance is not meaningful. This chain connects TRBV4-1 to TRBJ2-7, with 7 bases that match TRBD1. CDR3 size: 13 residues. Germline assignment: CDR1 MGHRA and CDR2 YSYEKL. The V and J ends lost 8 bases and 2 bases, in that order; junction bases with no gene match: 6. The CDR3 is CASGLGTAYEQYF. The CDR3 bases are TGCGCCAGCGGACTGGGGACAGCCTACGAGCAGTACTTC.

Concerning this clonotype: Being off target in a library aimed at alpha chains, this beta chain has a size of little meaning. J is TRBJ2-3 and V is TRBV30; TRBD2 might be the D (6 bases). Germline V gene data show CDR1 as GTSNPN and CDR2 as SVGIG (reference sequence). V shed 0 bases and J shed 4 bases, with 11 bases lying between them. There are 14 residues in the CDR3. The CDR3 spells CAWSVPGGADTQYF. Written as DNA, the CDR3 is TGTGCCTGGAGTGTACCCGGAGGGGCAGATACGCAGTATTTT.

To note about this clonotype: This beta chain is off target for a library built for alpha chains, so its abundance means little. The chain uses TRBV4-2 and TRBJ2-3, with 10 nucleotides matching TRBD2. Unmatched junction bases numbered 7, after V lost 0 bases and J lost 4 bases. The CDR3 runs 17 residues. Germline values: CDR1 LGHNA, CDR2 YNFKEQ. In nucleotides, the CDR3 is TGTGCCAGCAGCCAAGATCCGATAGCGGGGGGTCCAGATACGCAGTATTTT. Translated: CASSQDPIAGGPDTQYF.

In regard to this clonotype: Little can be read into the size of this beta chain, an off-target read in a library designed for alpha chains. The V and J genes are TRBV7-7 and TRBJ2-1, with D possibly matching TRBD2 (5 bases). Trimming took off 3 bases at V and 3 bases at J, with 9 bases between the two ends. There are 14 residues in the CDR3. CDR1 and CDR2 from the germline V gene are SSHAT and FNYEAQ (reference sequence). The CDR3 region has the DNA TGTGCCAGCAGCTTGGACTCTAACTACAATGAGCAGTTCTTC. Its protein product is CASSLDSNYNEQFF.

This clonotype showed up many times. Because the library targeted alpha chains, this beta chain is an off-target read whose size means little. This chain links TRBV7-2 with TRBJ1-4; a possible D gene is TRBD1 (5 bases). The length of the CDR3 is 16 residues. V lost 5 bases and J lost 8, with 21 bases in between. Looked up from germline, CDR1 is SGHTA and CDR2 is FQGNSA. The CDR3 DNA sequence: TGTGCCAGCAGCCAAAGGGGTCGGGGGACGAGAGAAAAACTGTTTTTT. It yields the protein CASSQRGRGTREKLFF.

This clonotype was counted between two and nine times. The library was designed around alpha chains, so this beta chain is a stray read whose abundance carries little weight. The J gene is TRBJ1-1, the V gene TRBV3-1, with D unresolved. This CDR3 spans 13 amino acids. V was cut by 3 bases and J by 3 bases, with 8 bases left in between. The germline V gene has CDR1 LGHDT and CDR2 YNNKEL (reference sequence). The CDR3 bases are TGTGCCAGCAGCCAGGGGTGGGACACTGAAGCTTTCTTT. It specifies CASSQGWDTEAFF.

In its sample, this clonotype was seen many times. This beta chain is a stray sequence in a library constructed for alpha chains; its clone size is not meaningful. The rearrangement uses TRBV28 and TRBJ1-1, with D uncertain. The germline gives CDR1 MDHEN, CDR2 SYDVKM. This CDR3 is built from 16 residues. V lost 5 bases and J lost 1, with 17 bases in between. This CDR3 is CASSGERTPANTEAFF. CDR3 DNA: TGTGCCAGCAGTGGGGAGAGGACGCCGGCGAACACTGAAGCTTTCTTT.

This clonotype came up many times. Found in a library prepared for alpha chains, this beta chain is an off-target read, and its abundance has little meaning. CDR3 region: CSASDLYGYTF. CDR3 coding DNA: TGCAGTGCTTCTGACCTCTATGGCTACACCTTC. The rearrangement links TRBV20-1 to TRBJ1-2; D ambiguous. This CDR3 has 11 residues. The germline V gene has CDR1 DFQATT and CDR2 SNEGSKA (reference sequence). Trimming cost V 5 bases and J 4 bases, with 8 bases left between them.

This clonotype was found many times. Being off target in a library aimed at alpha chains, this beta chain has a size of little meaning. This chain links TRBV5-1 with TRBJ2-5; D is uncertain. The germline V gene encodes CDR1 SGHRS and CDR2 YFSETQ. Trimming removed 0 bases at V and 5 bases at J, with 11 bases between. There are 14 residues in the CDR3. The CDR3 coding sequence is TGCGCCAGCAGCTTGGAGGCCGAAGCGGAGACCCAGTACTTC. Translating gives CASSLEAEAETQYF.

A note on this clonotype: Found in a library prepared for alpha chains, this beta chain is an off-target read, and its abundance has little meaning. The rearrangement uses TRBV12-3 or TRBV12-4 and TRBJ1-1; weak D call: TRBD1 (5 bases). The V and J ends lost 5 bases and 8 bases respectively, with 15 bases between them. This CDR3 has 13 residues. This CDR3 reads CASSPLEGLEAFF. In DNA form, the CDR3 reads TGTGCCAGCAGTCCCCTTGAGGGGCTAGAAGCTTTCTTT.

The sample holds many counts of this clonotype. For a library built for alpha chains, this beta chain is a stray read; little rests on its size. The CDR3 region is CASSPAGNPYEQYF. The CDR3 DNA is TGTGCCAGCTCACCTGCGGGCAACCCGTACGAGCAGTACTTC. The gene calls are TRBV18 and TRBJ2-7; D might be TRBD2 (5 bases). Between the trimmed V and J ends, which lost 3 bases and 4 bases, there was a span of 13 bases. From germline, CDR1 is KGHSH and CDR2 LQKENI. The CDR3 loop spans 14 amino acids.